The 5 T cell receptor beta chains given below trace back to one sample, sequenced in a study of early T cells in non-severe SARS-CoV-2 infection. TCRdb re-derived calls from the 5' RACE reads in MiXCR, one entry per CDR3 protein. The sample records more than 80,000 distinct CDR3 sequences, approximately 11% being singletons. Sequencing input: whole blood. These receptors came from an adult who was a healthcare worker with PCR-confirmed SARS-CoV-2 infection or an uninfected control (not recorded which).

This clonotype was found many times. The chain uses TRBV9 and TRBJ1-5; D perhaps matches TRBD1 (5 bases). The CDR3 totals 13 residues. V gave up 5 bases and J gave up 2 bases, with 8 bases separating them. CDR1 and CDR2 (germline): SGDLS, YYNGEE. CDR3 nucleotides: TGTGCCAGCAGTAAACAGGGCAATCAGCCCCAGCATTTT. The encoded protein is CASSKQGNQPQHF.

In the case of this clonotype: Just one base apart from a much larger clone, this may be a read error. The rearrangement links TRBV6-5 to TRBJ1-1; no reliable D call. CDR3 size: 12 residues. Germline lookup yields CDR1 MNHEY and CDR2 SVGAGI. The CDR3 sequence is CTSKVENAEAFF. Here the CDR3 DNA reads TGTACCAGCAAGGTGGAAAACGCTGAAGCTTTCTTT.

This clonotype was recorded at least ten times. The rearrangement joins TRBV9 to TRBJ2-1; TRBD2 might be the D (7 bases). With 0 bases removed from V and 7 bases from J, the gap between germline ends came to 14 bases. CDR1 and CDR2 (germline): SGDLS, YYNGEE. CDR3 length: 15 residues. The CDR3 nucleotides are TGTGCCAGCAGCGTAGGCGGGGGCTCTAGGAATGAGCAGTTCTTC. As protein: CASSVGGGSRNEQFF. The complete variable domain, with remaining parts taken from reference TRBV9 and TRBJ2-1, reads DSGVTQTPKHLITATGQRVTLRCSPRSGDLSVYWYQQSLDQGLQFLIQYYNGEERAKGNILERFSAQQFPDLHSELNLSSLELGDSALYFCASSVGGGSRNEQFFGPGTRLTVL.

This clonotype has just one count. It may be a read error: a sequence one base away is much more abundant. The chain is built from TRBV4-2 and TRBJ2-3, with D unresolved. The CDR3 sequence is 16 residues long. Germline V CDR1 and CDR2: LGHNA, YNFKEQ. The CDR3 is CPSSQDRADATDTQYF. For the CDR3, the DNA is TGTCCCAGCAGCCAAGATCGGGCGGACGCCACAGATACGCAGTATTTT.

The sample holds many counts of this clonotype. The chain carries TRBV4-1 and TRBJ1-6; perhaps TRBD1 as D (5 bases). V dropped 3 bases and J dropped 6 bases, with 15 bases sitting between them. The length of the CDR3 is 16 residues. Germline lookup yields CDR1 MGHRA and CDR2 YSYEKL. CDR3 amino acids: CASSHTTGPINSPLHF. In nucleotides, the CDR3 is TGCGCCAGCAGCCATACTACGGGACCGATTAATTCACCCCTCCACTTT.